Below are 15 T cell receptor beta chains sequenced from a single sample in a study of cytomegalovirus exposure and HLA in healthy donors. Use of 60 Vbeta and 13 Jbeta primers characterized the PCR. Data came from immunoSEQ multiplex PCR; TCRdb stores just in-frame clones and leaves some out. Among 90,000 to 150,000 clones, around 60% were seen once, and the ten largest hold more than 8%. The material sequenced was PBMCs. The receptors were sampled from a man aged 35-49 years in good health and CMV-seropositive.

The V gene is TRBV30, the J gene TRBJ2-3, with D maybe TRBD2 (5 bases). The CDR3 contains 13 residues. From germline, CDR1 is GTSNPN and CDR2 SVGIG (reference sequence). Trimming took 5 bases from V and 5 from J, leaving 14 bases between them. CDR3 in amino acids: CAWARISGDTQYF. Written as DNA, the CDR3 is TGTGCCTGGGCAAGGATCAGCGGAGATACGCAGTATTTT. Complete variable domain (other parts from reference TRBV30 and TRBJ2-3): SQTIHQWPATLVQPVGSPLSLECTVEGTSNPNLYWYRQAAGRGLQLLFYSVGIGQISSEVPQNLSASRPQDRQFILSSKKLLLSDSGFYLCAWARISGDTQYFGPGTRLTVL.

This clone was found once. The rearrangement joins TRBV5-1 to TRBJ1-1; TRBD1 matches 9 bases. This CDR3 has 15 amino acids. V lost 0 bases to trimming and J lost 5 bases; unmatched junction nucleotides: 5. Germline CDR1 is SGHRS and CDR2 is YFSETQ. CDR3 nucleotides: TGCGCCAGCAGCTTGGTGACCGGGACAGGGACTGAAGCTTTCTTT. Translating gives CASSLVTGTGTEAFF.

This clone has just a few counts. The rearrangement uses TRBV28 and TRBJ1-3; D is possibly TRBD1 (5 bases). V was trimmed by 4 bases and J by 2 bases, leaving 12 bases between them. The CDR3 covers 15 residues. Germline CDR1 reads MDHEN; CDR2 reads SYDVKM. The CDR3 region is CASSSSWGAGNTIYF. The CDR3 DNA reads TGTGCCAGCAGTTCTAGTTGGGGGGCTGGAAACACCATATATTTT.

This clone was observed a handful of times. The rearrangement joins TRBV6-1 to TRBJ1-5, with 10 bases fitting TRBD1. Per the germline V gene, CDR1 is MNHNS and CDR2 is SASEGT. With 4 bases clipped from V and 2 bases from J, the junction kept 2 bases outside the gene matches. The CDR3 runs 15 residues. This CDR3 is CASSGDRGRNQPQHF. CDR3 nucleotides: TGTGCCAGCAGTGGGGACAGGGGACGCAATCAGCCCCAGCATTTT.

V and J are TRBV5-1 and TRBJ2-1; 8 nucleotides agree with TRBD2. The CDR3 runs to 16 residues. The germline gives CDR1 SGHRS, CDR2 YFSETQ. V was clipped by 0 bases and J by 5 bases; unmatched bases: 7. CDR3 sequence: CASSLAVQRGHNEQFF. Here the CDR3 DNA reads TGCGCCAGCAGCTTGGCGGTCCAGCGGGGGCACAATGAGCAGTTCTTC.

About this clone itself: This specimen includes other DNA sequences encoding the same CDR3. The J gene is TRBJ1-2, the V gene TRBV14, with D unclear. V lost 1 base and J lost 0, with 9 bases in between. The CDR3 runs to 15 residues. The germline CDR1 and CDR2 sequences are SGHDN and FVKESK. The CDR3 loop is CASSQVRGANYGYTF. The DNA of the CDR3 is TGTGCCAGCAGCCAAGTACGCGGAGCTAACTATGGCTACACCTTC.

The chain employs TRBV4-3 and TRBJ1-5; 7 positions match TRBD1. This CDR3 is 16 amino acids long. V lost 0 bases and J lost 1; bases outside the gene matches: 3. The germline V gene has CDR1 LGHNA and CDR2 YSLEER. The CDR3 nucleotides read TGCGCCAGCAGCCAAGATTTGACAGGGAGCAATCAGCCCCAGCATTTT. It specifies CASSQDLTGSNQPQHF.

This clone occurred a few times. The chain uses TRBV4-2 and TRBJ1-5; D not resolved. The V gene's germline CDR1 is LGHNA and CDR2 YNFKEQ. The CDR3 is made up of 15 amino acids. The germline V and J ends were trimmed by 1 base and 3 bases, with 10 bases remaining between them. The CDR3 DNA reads TGTGCCAGCAGCCAAGCCGAGGGTAACAATCAGCCCCAGCATTTT. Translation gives CASSQAEGNNQPQHF.

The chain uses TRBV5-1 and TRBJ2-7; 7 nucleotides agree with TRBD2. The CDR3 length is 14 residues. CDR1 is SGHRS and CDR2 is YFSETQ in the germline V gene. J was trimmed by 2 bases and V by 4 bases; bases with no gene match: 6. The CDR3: CASSREGRAYEQYF. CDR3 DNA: TGCGCCAGCAGCCGGGAAGGGAGGGCCTACGAGCAGTACTTC. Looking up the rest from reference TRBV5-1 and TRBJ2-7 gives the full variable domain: KAGVTQTPRYLIKTRGQQVTLSCSPISGHRSVSWYQQTPGQGLQFLFEYFSETQRNKGNFPGRFSGRQFSNSRSEMNVSTLELGDSALYLCASSREGRAYEQYFGPGTRLTVT.

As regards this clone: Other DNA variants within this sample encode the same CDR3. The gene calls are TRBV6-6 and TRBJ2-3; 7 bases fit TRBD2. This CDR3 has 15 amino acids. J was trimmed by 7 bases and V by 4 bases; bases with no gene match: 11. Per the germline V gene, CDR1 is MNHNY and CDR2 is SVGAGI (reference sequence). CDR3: CASSWEAGSPYTQYF. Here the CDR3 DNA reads TGTGCCAGCAGTTGGGAAGCGGGGAGTCCATATACGCAGTATTTT.

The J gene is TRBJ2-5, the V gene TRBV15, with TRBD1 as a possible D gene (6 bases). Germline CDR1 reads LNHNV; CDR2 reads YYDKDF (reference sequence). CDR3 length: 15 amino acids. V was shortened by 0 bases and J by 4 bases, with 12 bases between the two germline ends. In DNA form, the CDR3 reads TGTGCCACCAGCAGAGATCTCTCCAGGGGAGAGACCCAGTACTTC. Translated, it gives CATSRDLSRGETQYF.

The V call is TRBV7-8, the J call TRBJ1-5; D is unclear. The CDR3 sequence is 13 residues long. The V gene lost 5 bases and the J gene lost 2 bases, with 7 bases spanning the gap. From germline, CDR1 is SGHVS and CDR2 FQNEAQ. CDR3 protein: CASSRGGNQPQHF. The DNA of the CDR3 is TGTGCCAGCAGCCGGGGAGGCAATCAGCCCCAGCATTTT.

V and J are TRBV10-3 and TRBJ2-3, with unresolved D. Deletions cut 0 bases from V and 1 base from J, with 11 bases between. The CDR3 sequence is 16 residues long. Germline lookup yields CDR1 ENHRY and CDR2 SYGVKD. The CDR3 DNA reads TGTGCCATCAGTGAGTCGCTAGGTGGAGGCACAGATACGCAGTATTTT. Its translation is CAISESLGGGTDTQYF.

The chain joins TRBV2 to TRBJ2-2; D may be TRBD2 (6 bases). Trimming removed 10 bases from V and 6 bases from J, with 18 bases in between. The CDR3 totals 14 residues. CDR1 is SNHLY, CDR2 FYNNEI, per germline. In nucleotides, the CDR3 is TGTGCCACCGGGGGAGCCGGGTCTGCCGGGGAGCTGTTTTTT. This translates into CATGGAGSAGELFF. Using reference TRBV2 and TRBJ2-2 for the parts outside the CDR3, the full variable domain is EPEVTQTPSHQVTQMGQEVILRCVPISNHLYFYWYRQILGQKVEFLVSFYNNEISEKSEIFDDQFSVERPDGSNFTLKIRSTKLEDSAMYFCATGGAGSAGELFFGEGSRLTVL.

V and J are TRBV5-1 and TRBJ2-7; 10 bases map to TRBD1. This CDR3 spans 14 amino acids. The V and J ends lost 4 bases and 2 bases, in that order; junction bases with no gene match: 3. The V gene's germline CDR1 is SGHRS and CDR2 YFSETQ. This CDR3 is CASSNGQGAYEQYF. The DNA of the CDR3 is TGCGCCAGCAGCAATGGACAGGGGGCCTACGAGCAGTACTTC.